One sample yielded the 26 T cell receptor beta chains listed below, sequenced in a study of blood T cell repertoires in COVID-19. Sequencing used immunoSEQ multiplex PCR; TCRdb keeps in-frame clones, though not all of them. The sample consists of over 70,000 clones, 75% to 90% of them appearing once. The sequenced sample was peripheral blood. The receptors stem from a human donor in a cohort sampled during active COVID-19.

This sequence joins TRBV5-1 and TRBJ1-1; D remains ambiguous. Germline V gives CDR1 SGHRS, CDR2 YFSETQ. The CDR3 has 14 amino acids. Trimming removed 0 bases at V and 1 base at J, with 7 bases between. CDR3 in amino acids: CASSLATGNTEAFF. The CDR3 DNA follows: TGCGCCAGCAGCTTGGCCACGGGGAACACTGAAGCTTTCTTT.

Here the CDR3 DNA reads TGTGCCAGCAGTTTATCGGCGGGTGTGAACACTGAAGCTTTCTTT. Its protein product is CASSLSAGVNTEAFF. This chain connects TRBV27 to TRBJ1-1; D unclear. The CDR3 length is 15 residues. V shed 0 bases and J shed 0 bases, with 8 bases lying between them. Germline CDR1 MNHEY, CDR2 SMNVEV (reference sequence).

J is TRBJ1-1 and V is TRBV12-3 or TRBV12-4; D is undetermined. V was trimmed by 3 bases and J by 1 base, leaving 6 bases between them. This CDR3 spans 13 amino acids. The DNA for the CDR3 is TGTGCCAGCAGTTTTGGGCCGAACACTGAAGCTTTCTTT. Residues: CASSFGPNTEAFF.

The gene calls are TRBV18 and TRBJ2-1, with a possible D match to TRBD1 (6 bases). Between the trimmed V and J ends, which lost 3 bases and 5 bases, there was a span of 14 bases. Germline values: CDR1 KGHSH, CDR2 LQKENI. This CDR3 is built from 15 residues. This CDR3 is CASSPQGRVDNEQFF. CDR3 in DNA: TGTGCCAGCTCACCCCAGGGGAGAGTTGACAATGAGCAGTTCTTC.

The gene calls are TRBV20-1 and TRBJ2-3; D might be TRBD2 (6 bases). There are 16 residues in the CDR3. V was shortened by 3 bases and J by 4 bases, with 20 bases between the two germline ends. From germline, CDR1 is DFQATT and CDR2 SNEGSKA (reference sequence). CDR3 sequence reads: CSASEFNWGGADTQYF. The CDR3 DNA sequence: TGCAGTGCTAGTGAGTTTAATTGGGGAGGTGCAGATACGCAGTATTTT.

Within the sample, this clone is large. The J gene is TRBJ2-7, the V gene TRBV4-1, with 9 nucleotides matching TRBD2. The CDR3 covers 16 residues. Germline V gives CDR1 MGHRA, CDR2 YSYEKL. V lost 3 bases to trimming and J lost 4 bases; unmatched junction nucleotides: 10. The CDR3, as DNA: TGCGCCAGCAGCCAGGATCCCCCTAGCGGGACGTACGAGCAGTACTTC. As protein: CASSQDPPSGTYEQYF.

The genes are TRBV30 and TRBJ2-7; 7 bases align to TRBD1. Germline V gene sequence: CDR1 GTSNPN, CDR2 SVGIG (reference sequence). The junction had 17 bases not matched to a gene; V was cut back by 0 bases and J by 9 bases. The CDR3 extends over 16 amino acids. Here the CDR3 reads CAWSVSGTALSLGQYF. The CDR3 nucleotides read TGTGCCTGGAGTGTATCTGGGACAGCCCTTTCTTTGGGGCAGTACTTC.

DNA of the CDR3: TGTGCCAGCAGTTCGGGGGGGGCGAACTATGGCTACACCTTC. This translates into CASSSGGANYGYTF. The rearrangement links TRBV28 to TRBJ1-2, with D perhaps TRBD1 (6 bases). Trimming took off 4 bases at V and 2 bases at J, with 11 bases between the two ends. This CDR3 spans 14 amino acids. CDR1 MDHEN and CDR2 SYDVKM come from the germline V gene.

CDR3 protein: CASSLGGTGTGYTF. CDR3 coding DNA: TGCGCCAGCAGCTTGGGCGGGACGGGGACTGGCTACACCTTC. The chain recombines TRBV5-1 with TRBJ1-2; TRBD1 is a possible D gene (5 bases). This CDR3 contains 14 residues. Germline CDR1 is SGHRS and CDR2 is YFSETQ. Trimming stripped 0 bases from V and 7 bases from J, with 13 bases between. The full variable domain, completed using reference TRBV5-1 and TRBJ1-2, is KAGVTQTPRYLIKTRGQQVTLSCSPISGHRSVSWYQQTPGQGLQFLFEYFSETQRNKGNFPGRFSGRQFSNSRSEMNVSTLELGDSALYLCASSLGGTGTGYTFGSGTRLTVV.

The chain recombines TRBV10-3 with TRBJ1-6, with D unresolved. Between the trimmed V and J ends, which lost 1 base and 7 bases, there was a span of 11 bases. This CDR3 has 15 amino acids. CDR1 and CDR2 from the germline V gene are ENHRY and SYGVKD. CDR3 DNA sequence: TGTGCCATCAGTGAGTACACAGTGGGCAATTCACCCCTCCACTTT. This sequence encodes CAISEYTVGNSPLHF.

This clone has just one count. This rearrangement joins TRBV9 to TRBJ1-4, with 9 bases matching TRBD1. Per the germline V gene, CDR1 is SGDLS and CDR2 is YYNGEE. V was pared by 4 bases and J by 13 bases, with 14 bases of the junction left unmatched. The CDR3 covers 15 residues. For the CDR3, the DNA is TGTGCCAGCAGCCCAGGACAGGGGATGCCCCACCGACTGTTTTTT. It specifies CASSPGQGMPHRLFF. Complete variable domain (other parts from reference TRBV9 and TRBJ1-4): DSGVTQTPKHLITATGQRVTLRCSPRSGDLSVYWYQQSLDQGLQFLIQYYNGEERAKGNILERFSAQQFPDLHSELNLSSLELGDSALYFCASSPGQGMPHRLFFGSGTQLSVL.

Only a few counts were recorded for this clone. In nucleotides, the CDR3 is TGTGCCATCAGTGAGTCGCTGTGGCGGACAGTGAACACTGAAGCTTTCTTT. Its translation is CAISESLWRTVNTEAFF. The chain is built from TRBV10-3 and TRBJ1-1, with D possibly TRBD1 on 6 matching bases. CDR1 and CDR2 from the germline V gene are ENHRY and SYGVKD. This CDR3 is 17 amino acids long. The V end was cut by 0 bases, the J end by 0 bases, with 14 bases between.

The rearrangement joins TRBV4-1 to TRBJ2-4; possible D gene TRBD1, 5 bases. CDR3 length equals 18 residues. The germline V gene has CDR1 MGHRA and CDR2 YSYEKL. With 1 base removed from V and 0 bases from J, the gap between germline ends came to 16 bases. CDR3 nucleotides: TGCGCCAGCAGCCAAGTTCACCCAGGGCCCCTAGCCAAAAACATTCAGTACTTC. Translation: CASSQVHPGPLAKNIQYF.

This chain uses TRBV12-5 with TRBJ1-2; D gene uncertain. Germline V CDR1 and CDR2: LGHNT, FRNRAP. V lost 10 bases and J lost 8, with 14 bases in between. The length of the CDR3 is 11 residues. The CDR3 nucleotides are TGTGCTACCTTGACAACCGGCGGCTACACCTTC. It specifies CATLTTGGYTF.

This clone was detected only once. The chain recombines TRBV28 with TRBJ2-1, with TRBD2 as a possible D gene (5 bases). Germline V gene lookup returns CDR1 MDHEN and CDR2 SYDVKM. The CDR3 length is 15 residues. With 2 bases removed from V and 1 base from J, the gap between germline ends came to 9 bases. The CDR3 sequence: CASSLDGVSYNEQFF. CDR3 coding DNA: TGTGCCAGCAGTTTAGACGGGGTTTCCTACAATGAGCAGTTCTTC. Together with reference TRBV28 and TRBJ2-1, the CDR3 gives the full variable domain: DVKVTQSSRYLVKRTGEKVFLECVQDMDHENMFWYRQDPGLGLRLIYFSYDVKMKEKGDIPEGYSVSREKKERFSLILESASTNQTSMYLCASSLDGVSYNEQFFGPGTRLTVL.

This clone was observed once. The chain carries TRBV5-3 and TRBJ2-7; D perhaps matches TRBD2 (6 bases). TRBV5-3 is an open reading frame, and its role is uncertain. The CDR3 spans 17 residues. The V gene lost 5 bases and the J gene lost 1 base, with 22 bases spanning the gap. CDR3 bases: TGTGCCAGAAGTCACAAATCCACCGGGACTGCATCCTACGAGCAGTACTTC. Translation: CARSHKSTGTASYEQYF.

This clone was detected ten times or more. The rearrangement links TRBV5-5 to TRBJ1-6; weak D call: TRBD1 (6 bases). The germline V gene encodes CDR1 SGHKS and CDR2 YYEKEE (reference sequence). The CDR3 loop spans 14 amino acids. V was cut by 7 bases and J by 10 bases, with 18 bases left in between. The CDR3 reads CASLRTGSRSPLHF. The CDR3 DNA reads TGTGCCAGCTTACGAACAGGGTCGAGGTCACCCCTCCACTTT.

The V and J genes are TRBV6-1 and TRBJ1-5; 8 bases fit TRBD1. V was pared by 3 bases and J by 7 bases, with 5 bases of the junction left unmatched. The CDR3 is 14 residues long. The germline gives CDR1 MNHNS, CDR2 SASEGT. The CDR3 loop reads CASSDQGARQPQHF. CDR3 coding DNA: TGTGCCAGCAGTGACCAGGGGGCAAGGCAGCCCCAGCATTTT.

The chain recombines TRBV7-2 with TRBJ2-2, with 11 bases lining up with TRBD1. Trimming removed 5 bases from V and 6 bases from J; junction bases left unmatched: 8. The CDR3 extends over 16 amino acids. Looked up from germline, CDR1 is SGHTA and CDR2 is FQGNSA. CDR3 protein: CASSPRTGGWAGELFF. The CDR3 nucleotides are TGTGCCAGCAGCCCAAGGACAGGGGGCTGGGCCGGGGAGCTGTTTTTT.

The count of this clone is one. This rearrangement joins TRBV29-1 to TRBJ1-2; no firm D call. The germline CDR1 and CDR2 sequences are SQVTM and ANQGSEA. V dropped 6 bases and J dropped 3 bases, with 14 bases sitting between them. CDR3 length: 13 amino acids. The CDR3 coding sequence is TGCAGCGTGGGGAGGTGGCAGGACTATGGCTACACCTTC. It encodes CSVGRWQDYGYTF.

In DNA form, the CDR3 reads TGTGCCATCAGTAGCGGGAGTGTCTCCTACAATGAGCAGTTCTTC. Translation: CAISSGSVSYNEQFF. The gene calls are TRBV10-3 and TRBJ2-1; 8 positions match TRBD2. With V trimmed by 5 bases and J by 0 bases, 3 bases remained unmatched. Germline loops: CDR1 ENHRY, CDR2 SYGVKD. The CDR3 runs to 15 residues.

The rearrangement joins TRBV9 to TRBJ2-2; 7 nucleotides line up with TRBD2. The CDR3 length is 15 residues. The V and J ends lost 3 bases and 3 bases, in that order; junction bases with no gene match: 5. Germline CDR1 and CDR2: SGDLS and YYNGEE. The CDR3 nucleotides read TGTGCCAGCAGCGGCGGACTAGGGTACACCGGGGAGCTGTTTTTT. It specifies CASSGGLGYTGELFF.

The rearrangement links TRBV28 to TRBJ2-5, with D hard to call. V was cut by 5 bases and J by 13 bases, with 11 bases left in between. The CDR3 extends over 10 amino acids. The V gene's germline CDR1 is MDHEN and CDR2 SYDVKM. The CDR3 sequence: CASSGPQWYF. Here the CDR3 DNA reads TGTGCCAGCAGTGGCCCCCAGTGGTACTTC.

The chain joins TRBV12-2 to TRBJ2-2; the listed D gene, TRBD2, was not tested against the DNA. TRBV12-2 is assigned pseudogene status. CDR3 length equals 17 residues. The CDR3 here is CASRLALGRGSTGELFF. The CDR3 bases are TGTGCAAGTCGCTTAGCGCTTGGACGGGGGAGCACCGGGGAGCTGTTTTTT.

The chain has TRBV2 and TRBJ1-1; TRBD1 might be the D (6 bases). The V end lost 2 bases, the J end lost 8 bases, and 15 bases lay between the germline ends. Germline V CDR1 and CDR2: SNHLY, FYNNEI. The CDR3 sequence is 14 residues long. CDR3 DNA sequence: TGTGCCAGCAGTGAAAGGGGAGGGGGGATGGAAGCTTTCTTT. Translation: CASSERGGGMEAFF.

This chain uses TRBV5-1 with TRBJ1-1; D remains ambiguous. The CDR3 runs 13 residues. V was clipped by 1 base and J by 1 base, with 5 bases between them. Germline V lookup: CDR1 SGHRS, CDR2 YFSETQ. CDR3 DNA: TGCGCCAGCAGCTTGCAACAGAACACTGAAGCTTTCTTT. Its protein is CASSLQQNTEAFF.